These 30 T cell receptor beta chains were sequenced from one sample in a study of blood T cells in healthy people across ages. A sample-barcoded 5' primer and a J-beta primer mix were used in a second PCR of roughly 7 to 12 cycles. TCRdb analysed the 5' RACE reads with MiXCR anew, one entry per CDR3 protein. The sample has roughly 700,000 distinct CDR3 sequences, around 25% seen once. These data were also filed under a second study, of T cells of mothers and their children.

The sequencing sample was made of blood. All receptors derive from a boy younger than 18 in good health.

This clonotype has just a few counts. The CDR3 spells CASEGARSTEAFF. The CDR3 DNA sequence: TGTGCCTCCGAGGGGGCGCGAAGCACTGAAGCTTTCTTT. V is TRBV15 and J is TRBJ1-1; 7 bases line up with TRBD1. The CDR3 loop spans 13 amino acids. Germline lookup yields CDR1 LNHNV and CDR2 YYDKDF (reference sequence). Trimming at V came to 11 bases and at J to 4 bases, leaving 10 bases not matched to a gene.

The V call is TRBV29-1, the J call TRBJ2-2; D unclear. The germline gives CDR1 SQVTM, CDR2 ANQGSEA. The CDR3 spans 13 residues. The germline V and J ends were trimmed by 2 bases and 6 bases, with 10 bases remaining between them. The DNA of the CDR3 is TGCAGCGTTGAAAAGGGTTACTCCGGGGAGCTGTTTTTT. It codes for CSVEKGYSGELFF.

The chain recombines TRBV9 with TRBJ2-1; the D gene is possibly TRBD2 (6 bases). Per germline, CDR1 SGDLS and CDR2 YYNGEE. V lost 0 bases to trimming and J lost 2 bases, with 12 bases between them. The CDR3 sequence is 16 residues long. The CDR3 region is CASSVDGRTTYNEQFF. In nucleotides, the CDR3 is TGTGCCAGCAGCGTAGATGGTAGGACTACCTACAATGAGCAGTTCTTC.

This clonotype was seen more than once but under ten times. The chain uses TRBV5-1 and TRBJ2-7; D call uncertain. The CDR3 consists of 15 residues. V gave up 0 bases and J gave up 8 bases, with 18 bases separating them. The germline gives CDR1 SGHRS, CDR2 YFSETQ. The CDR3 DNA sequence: TGCGCCAGCAGCTTGGCCGAGGCGGAATCAGTGAAGCAGTACTTC. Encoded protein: CASSLAEAESVKQYF.

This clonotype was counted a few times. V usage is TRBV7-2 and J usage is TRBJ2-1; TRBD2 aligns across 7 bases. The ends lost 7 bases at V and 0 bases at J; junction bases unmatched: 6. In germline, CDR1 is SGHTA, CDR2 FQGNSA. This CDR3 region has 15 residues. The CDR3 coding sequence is TGTGCCAGCACTCCCAGCGGGGACTCCTACAATGAGCAGTTCTTC. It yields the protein CASTPSGDSYNEQFF.

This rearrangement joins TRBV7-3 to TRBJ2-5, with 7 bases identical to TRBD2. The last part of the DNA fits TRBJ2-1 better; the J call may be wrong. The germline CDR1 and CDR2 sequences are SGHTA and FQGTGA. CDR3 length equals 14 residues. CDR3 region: CASSRGSSGNEQFF. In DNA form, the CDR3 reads TGTGCCAGCAGCCGCGGTTCTAGCGGTAATGAGCAGTTCTTC.

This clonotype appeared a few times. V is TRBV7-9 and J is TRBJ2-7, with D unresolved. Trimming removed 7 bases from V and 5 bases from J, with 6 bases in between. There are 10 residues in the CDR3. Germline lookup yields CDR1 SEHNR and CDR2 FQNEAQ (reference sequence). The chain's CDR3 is CASKVHEQYF. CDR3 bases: TGTGCCAGCAAGGTCCACGAGCAGTACTTC.

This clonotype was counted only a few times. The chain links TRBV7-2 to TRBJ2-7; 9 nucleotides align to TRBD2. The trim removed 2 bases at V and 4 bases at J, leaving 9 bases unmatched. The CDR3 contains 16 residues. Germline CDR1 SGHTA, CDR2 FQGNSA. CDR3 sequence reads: CASSLSRAGGTYEQYF. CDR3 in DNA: TGTGCCAGCAGCTTATCCCGAGCGGGGGGTACTTACGAGCAGTACTTC.

The CDR3 protein is CASTFSDRSNEKLFF. The CDR3 nucleotides are TGTGCCAGCACCTTTTCAGACAGGAGTAATGAAAAACTGTTTTTT. J is TRBJ1-4 and V is TRBV28; D may be TRBD1 (6 bases). Germline CDR1 is MDHEN and CDR2 is SYDVKM. The CDR3 loop spans 15 amino acids. V was pared by 7 bases and J by 4 bases, with 16 bases between.

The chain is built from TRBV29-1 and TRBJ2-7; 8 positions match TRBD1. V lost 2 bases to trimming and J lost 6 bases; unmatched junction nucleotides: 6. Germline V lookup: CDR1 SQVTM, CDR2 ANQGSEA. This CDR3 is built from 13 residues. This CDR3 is CSVETTGGGEQYF. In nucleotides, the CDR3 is TGCAGCGTTGAAACAACAGGGGGAGGCGAGCAGTACTTC.

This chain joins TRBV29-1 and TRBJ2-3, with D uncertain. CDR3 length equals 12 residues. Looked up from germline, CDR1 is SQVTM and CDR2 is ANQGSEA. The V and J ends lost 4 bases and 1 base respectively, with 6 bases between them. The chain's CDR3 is CSVGAGTDTQYF. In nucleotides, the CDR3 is TGCAGCGTTGGAGCAGGCACAGATACGCAGTATTTT.

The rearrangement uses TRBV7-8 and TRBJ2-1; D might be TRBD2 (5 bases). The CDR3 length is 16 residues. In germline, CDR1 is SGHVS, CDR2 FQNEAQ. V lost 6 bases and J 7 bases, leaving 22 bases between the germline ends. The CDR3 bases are TGTGCCAGCAGAACTAGGGCAGCGACCCCGAGGAATGAGCAGTTCTTC. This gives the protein CASRTRAATPRNEQFF.

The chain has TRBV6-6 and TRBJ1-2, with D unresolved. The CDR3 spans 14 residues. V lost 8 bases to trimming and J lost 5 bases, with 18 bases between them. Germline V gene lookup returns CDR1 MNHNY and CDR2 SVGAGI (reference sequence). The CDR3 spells CASESWGSAYGYTF. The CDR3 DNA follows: TGTGCCAGCGAGTCCTGGGGATCGGCTTATGGCTACACCTTC.

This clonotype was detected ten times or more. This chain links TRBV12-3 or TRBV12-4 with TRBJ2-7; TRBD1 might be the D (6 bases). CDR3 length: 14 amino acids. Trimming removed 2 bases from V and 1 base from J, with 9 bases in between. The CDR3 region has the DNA TGTGCCAGCAGTTTACCAGGGGCTTCCTACGAGCAGTACTTC. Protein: CASSLPGASYEQYF.

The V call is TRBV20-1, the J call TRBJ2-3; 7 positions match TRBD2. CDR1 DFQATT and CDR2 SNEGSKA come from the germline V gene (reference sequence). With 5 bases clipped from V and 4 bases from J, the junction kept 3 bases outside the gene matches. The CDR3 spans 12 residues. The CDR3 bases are TGCAGTGCTGGACTAGTCTCAGATACGCAGTATTTT. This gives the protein CSAGLVSDTQYF.

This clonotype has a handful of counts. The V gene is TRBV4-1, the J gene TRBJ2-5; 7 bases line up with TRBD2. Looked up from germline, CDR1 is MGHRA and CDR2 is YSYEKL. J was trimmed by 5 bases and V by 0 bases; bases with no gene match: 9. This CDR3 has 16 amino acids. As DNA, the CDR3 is TGCGCCAGCAGCCAAGAGAGTGGACTAGAAGTGGAGACCCAGTACTTC. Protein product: CASSQESGLEVETQYF.

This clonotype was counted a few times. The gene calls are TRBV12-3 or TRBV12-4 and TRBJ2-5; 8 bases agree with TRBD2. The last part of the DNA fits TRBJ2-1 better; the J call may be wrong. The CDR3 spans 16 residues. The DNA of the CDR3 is TGTGCCAGCAGCACTAGGATGAGGCGGGGGGTGGATGAGCAGTTCTTC. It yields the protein CASSTRMRRGVDEQFF.

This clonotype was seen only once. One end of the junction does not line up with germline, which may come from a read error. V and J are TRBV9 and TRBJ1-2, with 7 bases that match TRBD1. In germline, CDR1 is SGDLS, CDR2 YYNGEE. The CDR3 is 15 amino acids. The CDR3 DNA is TGTGCCAGCAAGCCCCCAGGGCAGGGGGACTATGGCCACACCTTC. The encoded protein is CASKPPGQGDYGHTF.

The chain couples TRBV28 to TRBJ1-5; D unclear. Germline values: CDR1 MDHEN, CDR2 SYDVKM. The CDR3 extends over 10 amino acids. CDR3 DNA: TGTGCAAACACTCGTCAGCCCCAGCATTTT. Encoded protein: CANTRQPQHF.

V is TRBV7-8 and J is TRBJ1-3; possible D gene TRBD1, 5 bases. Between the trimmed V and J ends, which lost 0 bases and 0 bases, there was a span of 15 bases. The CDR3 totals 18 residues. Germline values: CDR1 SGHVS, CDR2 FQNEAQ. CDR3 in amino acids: CASSLASGVAFSGNTIYF. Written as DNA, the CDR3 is TGTGCCAGCAGCTTAGCGTCGGGGGTGGCCTTCTCTGGAAACACCATATATTTT.

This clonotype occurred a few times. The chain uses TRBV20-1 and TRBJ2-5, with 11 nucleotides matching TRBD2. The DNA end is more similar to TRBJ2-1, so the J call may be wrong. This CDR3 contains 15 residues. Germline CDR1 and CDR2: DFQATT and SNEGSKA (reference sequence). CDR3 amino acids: CSAREPLAGVNEQFF. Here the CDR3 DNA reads TGCAGTGCTAGAGAGCCACTAGCGGGAGTGAATGAGCAGTTCTTC.

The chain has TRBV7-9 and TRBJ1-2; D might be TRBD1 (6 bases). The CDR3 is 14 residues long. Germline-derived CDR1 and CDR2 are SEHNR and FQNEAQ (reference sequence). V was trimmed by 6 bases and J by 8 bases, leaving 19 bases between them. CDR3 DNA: TGTGCCAGCAGTAGCGGTGGGGGCCATGAAGGCTACACCTTC. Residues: CASSSGGGHEGYTF. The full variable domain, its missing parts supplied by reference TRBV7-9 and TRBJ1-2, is DTGVSQNPRHKITKRGQNVTFRCDPISEHNRLYWYRQTLGQGPEFLTYFQNEAQLEKSRLLSDRFSAERPKGSFSTLEIQRTEQGDSAMYLCASSSGGGHEGYTFGSGTRLTVV.

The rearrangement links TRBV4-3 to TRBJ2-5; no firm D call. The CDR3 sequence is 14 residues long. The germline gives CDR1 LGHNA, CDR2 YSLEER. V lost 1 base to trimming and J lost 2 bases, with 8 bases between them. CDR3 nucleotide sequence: TGCGCCAGCAGCCAAGCGGCGGAACAAGAGACCCAGTACTTC. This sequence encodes CASSQAAEQETQYF.

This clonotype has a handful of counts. This chain's CDR3 is CASSFRTGDTDTQYF. The CDR3, as DNA: TGTGCCAGCAGCTTCCGGACAGGCGACACAGATACGCAGTATTTT. The rearrangement joins TRBV7-8 to TRBJ2-3, with 7 bases identical to TRBD1. V trimming: 3 bases; J trimming: 2 bases; junction bases outside the gene matches: 5. The CDR3 totals 15 residues. Germline loops: CDR1 SGHVS, CDR2 FQNEAQ.

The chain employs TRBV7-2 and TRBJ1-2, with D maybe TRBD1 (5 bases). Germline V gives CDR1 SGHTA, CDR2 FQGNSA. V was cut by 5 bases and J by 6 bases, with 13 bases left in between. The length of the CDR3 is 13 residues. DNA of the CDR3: TGTGCCAGCAGCCCAAAGACAGTAGATGGCTACACCTTC. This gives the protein CASSPKTVDGYTF.

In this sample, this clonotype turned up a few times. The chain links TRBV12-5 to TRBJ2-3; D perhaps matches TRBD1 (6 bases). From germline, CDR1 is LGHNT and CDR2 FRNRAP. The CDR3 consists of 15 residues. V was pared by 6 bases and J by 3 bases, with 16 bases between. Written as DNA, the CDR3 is TGTGCTAGTGGCCGAAACAGGGTTGCGACAGATACGCAGTATTTT. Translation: CASGRNRVATDTQYF.

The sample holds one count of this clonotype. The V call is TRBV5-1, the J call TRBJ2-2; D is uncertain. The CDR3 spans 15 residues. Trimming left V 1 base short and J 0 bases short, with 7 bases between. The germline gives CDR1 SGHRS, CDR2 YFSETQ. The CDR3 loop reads CASSLWQANTGELFF. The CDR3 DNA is TGCGCCAGCAGCTTGTGGCAGGCGAACACCGGGGAGCTGTTTTTT.

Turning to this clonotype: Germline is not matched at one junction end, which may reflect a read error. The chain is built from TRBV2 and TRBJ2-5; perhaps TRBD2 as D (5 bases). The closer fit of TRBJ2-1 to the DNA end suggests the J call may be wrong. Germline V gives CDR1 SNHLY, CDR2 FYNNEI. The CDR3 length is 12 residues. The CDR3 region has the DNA TGTGCCAGCAGGGGAGCCTACGATGAGCAGTTCTTC. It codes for CASRGAYDEQFF.

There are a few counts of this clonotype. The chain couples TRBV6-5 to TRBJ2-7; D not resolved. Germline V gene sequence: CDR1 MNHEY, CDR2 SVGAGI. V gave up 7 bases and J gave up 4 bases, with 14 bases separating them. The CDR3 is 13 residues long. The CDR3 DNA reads TGTGCCAGCAACGTTACCCGGGCATACGAGCAGTACTTC. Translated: CASNVTRAYEQYF.

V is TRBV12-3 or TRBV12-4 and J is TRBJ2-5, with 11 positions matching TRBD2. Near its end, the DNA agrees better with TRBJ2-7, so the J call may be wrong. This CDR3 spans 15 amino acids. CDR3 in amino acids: CASSSTSGIWGEQYF. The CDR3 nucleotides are TGTGCCAGCAGTTCGACTAGCGGGATCTGGGGCGAGCAGTACTTC.